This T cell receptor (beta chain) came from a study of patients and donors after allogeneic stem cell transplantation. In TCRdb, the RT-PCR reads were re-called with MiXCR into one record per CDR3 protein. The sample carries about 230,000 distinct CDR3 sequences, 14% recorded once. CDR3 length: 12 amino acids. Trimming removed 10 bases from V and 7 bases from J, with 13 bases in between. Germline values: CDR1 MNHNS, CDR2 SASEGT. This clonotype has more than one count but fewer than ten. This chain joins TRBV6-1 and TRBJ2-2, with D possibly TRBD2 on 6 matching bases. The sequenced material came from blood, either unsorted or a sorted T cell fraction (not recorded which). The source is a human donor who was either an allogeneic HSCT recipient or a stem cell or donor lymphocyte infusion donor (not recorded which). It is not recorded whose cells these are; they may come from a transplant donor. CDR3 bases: TGTGCCACCCTGGAGGGAGGCGGGGAGCTGTTTTTT. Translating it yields CATLEGGGELFF.